The next 7 T cell receptor beta chains were all read from a single sample in a study of low-dose radiotherapy and immunotherapy resistance in tumors. With TRAV- and TRBV-specific primers, first-strand cDNA was made, covering the alpha and beta chains. Both a constant-region primer and a V-primer adapter served to amplify TCRs across roughly 20 PCR cycles. One entry per CDR3 protein results from TCRdb running MiXCR on the reads. The table has 13,000 to 15,000 distinct CDR3 sequences, 65% to 75% seen once. The origin of the receptors is a human donor with advanced metastatic prostate, ovarian, gallbladder or colorectal cancer (not recorded which). This table probably holds off-target reads from a library built for another chain.

This chain connects TRBV18 to TRBJ1-5; D unclear. Trimming stripped 2 bases from V and 4 bases from J, with 9 bases between. Germline assignment: CDR1 KGHSH and CDR2 LQKENI. CDR3 length: 14 residues. The CDR3 loop reads CASSPFRENQPQHF. The CDR3 bases are TGTGCCAGCTCACCATTTCGGGAAAATCAGCCCCAGCATTTT.

The genes are TRBV29-1 and TRBJ2-2; no firm D call. With 4 bases removed from V and 7 bases from J, the gap between germline ends came to 4 bases. CDR3 size: 10 residues. Germline V CDR1 and CDR2: SQVTM, ANQGSEA. The CDR3 loop reads CSVGDGELFF. CDR3 sequence (DNA): TGCAGCGTTGGAGACGGGGAGCTGTTTTTT.

The gene calls are TRBV11-2 and TRBJ2-2; possible D gene TRBD2, 5 bases. CDR1 and CDR2 from the germline V gene are SGHAT and FQNNGV. The V gene lost 7 bases and the J gene lost 4 bases, with 16 bases spanning the gap. The CDR3 spans 15 residues. The CDR3 DNA sequence: TGTGCCAGCACCACTAGTTGGACCTTCACCGGGGAGCTGTTTTTT. This gives the protein CASTTSWTFTGELFF.

DNA of the CDR3: TGTGCCACCGGAAGCGCAGATACGCAGTATTTT. Translating it yields CATGSADTQYF. The chain combines TRBV24-1 with TRBJ2-3; D is uncertain. Germline lookup yields CDR1 KGHDR and CDR2 SFDVKD. The length of the CDR3 is 11 residues. Trimming pared 9 bases from V and 4 bases from J, leaving 7 bases between.

CDR3: CASSHVDTQYF. As DNA, the CDR3 is TGCGCCAGCAGTCATGTAGATACGCAGTATTTT. This chain connects TRBV23-1 to TRBJ2-3; D call uncertain. TRBV23-1 is known as an ORF, though its function is uncertain. CDR3 length: 11 amino acids. V was clipped by 3 bases and J by 5 bases, with 3 bases between them.

V usage is TRBV3-1 and J usage is TRBJ2-5; 10 bases are a match to TRBD2. This CDR3 has 18 residues. CDR1 is LGHDT, CDR2 YNNKEL, per germline (reference sequence). V lost 3 bases and J lost 2; bases outside the gene matches: 12. The CDR3 protein is CASSHYAIAGGDQETQYF. The DNA for the CDR3 is TGTGCCAGCAGCCATTATGCTATAGCGGGGGGCGATCAAGAGACCCAGTACTTC.

This chain connects TRBV6-6 to TRBJ2-4; D perhaps matches TRBD1 (5 bases). Germline V CDR1 and CDR2: MNHNY, SVGAGI (reference sequence). V shed 5 bases and J shed 0 bases, with 20 bases lying between them. This CDR3 is built from 18 residues. CDR3: CASSVPHDSALAKNIQYF. In nucleotides, the CDR3 is TGTGCCAGCAGTGTTCCCCATGACAGCGCCCTAGCCAAAAACATTCAGTACTTC.